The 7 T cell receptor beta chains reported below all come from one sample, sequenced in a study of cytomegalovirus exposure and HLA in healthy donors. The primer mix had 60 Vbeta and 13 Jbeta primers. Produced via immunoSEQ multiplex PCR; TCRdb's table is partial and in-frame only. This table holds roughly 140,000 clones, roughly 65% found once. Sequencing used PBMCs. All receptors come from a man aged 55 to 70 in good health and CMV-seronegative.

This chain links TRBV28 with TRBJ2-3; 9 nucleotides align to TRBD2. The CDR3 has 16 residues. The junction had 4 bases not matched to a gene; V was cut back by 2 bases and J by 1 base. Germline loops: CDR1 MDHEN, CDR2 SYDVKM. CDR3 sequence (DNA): TGTGCCAGCAGTTTAGCGGGAGGGCCGGGCACAGATACGCAGTATTTT. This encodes CASSLAGGPGTDTQYF. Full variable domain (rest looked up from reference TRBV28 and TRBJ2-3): DVKVTQSSRYLVKRTGEKVFLECVQDMDHENMFWYRQDPGLGLRLIYFSYDVKMKEKGDIPEGYSVSREKKERFSLILESASTNQTSMYLCASSLAGGPGTDTQYFGPGTRLTVL.

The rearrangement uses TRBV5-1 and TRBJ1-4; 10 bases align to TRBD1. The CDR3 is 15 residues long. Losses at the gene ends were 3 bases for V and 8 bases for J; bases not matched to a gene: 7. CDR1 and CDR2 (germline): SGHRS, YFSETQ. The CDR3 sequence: CASSSPGQGNEKLFF. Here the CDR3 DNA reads TGCGCCAGCAGCTCTCCGGGACAGGGGAACGAAAAACTGTTTTTT.

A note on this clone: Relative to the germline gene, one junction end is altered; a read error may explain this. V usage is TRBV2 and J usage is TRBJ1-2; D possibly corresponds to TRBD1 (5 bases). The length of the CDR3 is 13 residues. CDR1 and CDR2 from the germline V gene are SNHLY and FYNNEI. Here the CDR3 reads CASSSQVNYGYPF. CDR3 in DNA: TGTGCCAGCAGTTCACAGGTCAACTATGGCTACCCCTTC.

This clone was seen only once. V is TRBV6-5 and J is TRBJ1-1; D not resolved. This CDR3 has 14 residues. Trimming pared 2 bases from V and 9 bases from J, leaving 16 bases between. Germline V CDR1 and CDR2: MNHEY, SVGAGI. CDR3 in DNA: TGTGCCAGCAGTTACAGTTTCCCTAGGGAGCAAGCTTTCTTT. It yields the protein CASSYSFPREQAFF.

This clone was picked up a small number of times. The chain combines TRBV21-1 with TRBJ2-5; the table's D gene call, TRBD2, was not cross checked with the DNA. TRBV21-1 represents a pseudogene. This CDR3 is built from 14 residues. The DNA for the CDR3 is TGTGCCAGCACTAGCGGGAGGGAGGATGAGACCCAGTACTTC. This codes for CASTSGREDETQYF.

CDR3 amino acids: CASSKLADRGLDQPQHF. The CDR3 DNA sequence: TGTGCCAGCTCAAAACTAGCGGACAGGGGGCTGGATCAGCCCCAGCATTTT. This chain links TRBV18 with TRBJ1-5; 11 bases agree with TRBD1. With V trimmed by 5 bases and J by 5 bases, 11 bases remained unmatched. CDR3 length equals 17 residues. Germline V gives CDR1 KGHSH, CDR2 LQKENI.

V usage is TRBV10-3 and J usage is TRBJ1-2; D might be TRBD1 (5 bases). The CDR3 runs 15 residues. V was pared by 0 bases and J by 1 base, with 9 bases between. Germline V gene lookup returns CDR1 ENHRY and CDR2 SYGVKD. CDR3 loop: CAISESGGLNYGYTF. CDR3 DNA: TGTGCCATCAGTGAGTCGGGGGGACTTAACTATGGCTACACCTTC.